These T cell receptor beta chains were read from a single sample in a study of tumor and adjacent non-tumor tissue in lung cancer. TCRdb re-derived calls from the multiplex PCR reads in MiXCR, one entry per CDR3 protein. This table has 71,000 or so distinct CDR3 sequences, around 85% appearing once. Sequencing was performed on lung tumor tissue. The receptors come from a woman between 50 and 59 years old with non-small cell lung cancer. Both conserved end residues are part of each CDR3. The D gene is left open where the match is weak. A row's size may be missing; if present it is once, few, many or a size class.

CDR3nt: TGCAGTGCTAGAGGCGGGATCCACAATGAGCATTCCTTC
CDR3aa: CSARGGIHNEHSF
j_gene: TRBJ2-1
d_gene: .
abundance: .
v_gene: TRBV20-1

CDR3nt: TGTACCAGCAGCTTAGCTCTGGGGACCGGGTACACCTTT
CDR3aa: CTSSLALGTGYTF
j_gene: TRBJ1-2
d_gene: .
abundance: .
v_gene: TRBV11-2

CDR3nt: TGCAGCGTTGGACGCTCCGGGTTTCTTGTAGTCTACGATGAGCAGTTCTTC
CDR3aa: CSVGRSGFLVVYDEQFF
j_gene: TRBJ2-1
d_gene: .
abundance: .
v_gene: TRBV29-1

CDR3nt: TGCGCCAGTCGACAGGGGGTTTCAGAGAGCCAGTACTTC
CDR3aa: CASRQGVSESQYF
j_gene: TRBJ2-5
d_gene: TRBD1
abundance: .
v_gene: TRBV4-1

CDR3nt: TGTGCCAGTAGCCTTACGGCTATCACAGATACGCAGTACTTT
CDR3aa: CASSLTAITDTQYF
j_gene: TRBJ2-3
d_gene: .
abundance: .
v_gene: TRBV28

CDR3nt: TGTACCAGGAGCTTAGAGGCGGCAGCCATGAGGGAGCTGTTTTTC
CDR3aa: CTRSLEAAAMRELFF
j_gene: TRBJ2-2
d_gene: .
abundance: .
v_gene: TRBV11-2

CDR3nt: TGTGCCAGCAGGAGGGCATCTCGGAATAGCAATCATCCCCAGCATTTT
CDR3aa: CASRRASRNSNHPQHF
j_gene: TRBJ1-5
d_gene: .
abundance: .
v_gene: TRBV6-1

CDR3nt: TGTAACGTCCGGGACAGGGGCGCAGGGGTGACCCAGCACTTC
CDR3aa: CNVRDRGAGVTQHF
j_gene: TRBJ2-5
d_gene: TRBD1
abundance: .
v_gene: TRBV29-1

CDR3nt: TGTGCCAGCAGTTTAGTTCCGACAGGGGGCAGGCAGCCCCAGCATTTT
CDR3aa: CASSLVPTGGRQPQHF
j_gene: TRBJ1-5
d_gene: TRBD1
abundance: many
v_gene: TRBV28

CDR3nt: TGCAGCGTTAACAAAGGGAGAGCTGGTGAAGCTTTCTTT
CDR3aa: CSVNKGRAGEAFF
j_gene: TRBJ1-1
d_gene: .
abundance: .
v_gene: TRBV29-1

CDR3nt: TGTCCCAGCAGCTTCACGGTCTATGGCTACACCTTC
CDR3aa: CPSSFTVYGYTF
j_gene: TRBJ1-2
d_gene: .
abundance: .
v_gene: TRBV11-2

CDR3nt: TGCAGCGCTCCGGTACTCCGAGCGGGTAGCACAAATACGCAGTATTTT
CDR3aa: CSAPVLRAGSTNTQYF
j_gene: TRBJ2-3
d_gene: .
abundance: .
v_gene: TRBV29-1

CDR3nt: TGCAGTGTTATGGACAGAATACTTTTGGGCGAGACCCAGTATTTC
CDR3aa: CSVMDRILLGETQYF
j_gene: TRBJ2-5
d_gene: .
abundance: .
v_gene: TRBV20-1

CDR3nt: TGCAGTGCTAAAGATAGTAGTCACCCTGGGTACAATGAGCAGTTCTTC
CDR3aa: CSAKDSSHPGYNEQFF
j_gene: TRBJ2-1
d_gene: .
abundance: .
v_gene: TRBV20-1